This T cell receptor (beta chain) was sequenced for a study of blood T cell repertoires in COVID-19. For the study at large: T cells, B-cell-depleted T cells, or PBMCs provided the cDNA or gDNA that served as material.

The repertoire was sequenced with immunoSEQ multiplex PCR; TCRdb's copy has only in-frame clones and lacks some. The sample lists roughly 230,000 clones; approximately 80% were seen once. The sequenced sample consisted of peripheral blood. The source is a woman between 50 and 59 years old with acute or convalescent COVID-19.

In nucleotides, the CDR3 is TGTGCCAGCACCTGGACAGGGGCCGGGGGGCCCCAGCATTTT. Translated: CASTWTGAGGPQHF. The V and J genes are TRBV2 and TRBJ1-5, with TRBD1 identical over 9 bases. The junction had 10 bases not matched to a gene; V was cut back by 7 bases and J by 9 bases. The germline V gene encodes CDR1 SNHLY and CDR2 FYNNEI. The CDR3 sequence is 14 residues long.